This TCR beta chain was identified during a study of vaccination effects on CD4 cells after COVID-19. Findings and limits, study-wide: Clones of infection and vaccine origin contracted markedly late after vaccination. The study, lacking early post-infection timepoints, had few convalescent patients.

V was trimmed by 3 bases and J by 3 bases, leaving 9 bases between them. The CDR3 is 13 residues long. From germline, CDR1 is SGHRS and CDR2 YFSETQ. Some clones are missing from TCRdb's copy, which holds only in-frame ones; the method was immunoSEQ multiplex PCR. Among fewer than 30,000 clones listed, approximately 64% were seen once. Expansion with viral peptide pools was applied to antigen-specific CD4+ T cells by the ViraFEST assay prior to sequencing. Following an approximately ten-day culture, CD4+ T cells were purified. Vaccine recipients, nucleocapsid antibody negative, had no prior SARS-CoV-2 infection. IL-2 medium was substituted for half the medium on days 3 and 7. Worth noting for this clone: The target antigen is unknown.

The input for sequencing was CD4+ T cells from PBMCs cultured with HCoV-OC43 spike peptides, taken before COVID-19 vaccination. Subset defined: HCoV-OC43 spike overlapping peptide pool stimulation. The V and J genes are TRBV5-1 and TRBJ1-2; D is unresolved. This receptor was identified in a human donor who received a COVID-19 vaccine. CDR3 sequence: CASSSVGDYGYTF. The DNA of the CDR3 is TGCGCCAGCAGCTCCGTCGGCGACTATGGCTACACCTTC.